These T cell receptor beta chains were read from a single sample in a study of T cell responses to AZD1222 COVID-19 vaccine. Assay: immunoSEQ multiplex PCR; the TCRdb copy retains only in-frame clones and omits some. The sample carries approximately 190,000 clones, approximately 91% recorded once. Source: peripheral blood, taken on day 0 of AZD1222 vaccination. These receptors all come from an adult in good health. The CDR3 runs from the conserved cysteine through the conserved F or W. A D gene is named only where the DNA matches it firmly. A row's size may be missing; if present it is once, few, many or a size class.

D gene: -; V gene: TRBV29-1; J gene: TRBJ2-7; clone size: -; CDR3 DNA: TGCAGCGTTGGAGGTAAGACAGCTACCTCCTACGAGCAGTACTTC; CDR3 protein: CSVGGKTATSYEQYF
D gene: TRBD2; V gene: TRBV7-2; J gene: TRBJ2-4; clone size: once; CDR3 DNA: TGTGCCAGCAGCTTAGGGGATGGCGGGGGAGCCAAAAACATTCAGTACTTC; CDR3 protein: CASSLGDGGGAKNIQYF
D gene: TRBD2; V gene: TRBV4-1; J gene: TRBJ2-3; clone size: -; CDR3 DNA: TGCGCCAGCAGCCTCGGACTAGCGGACACAGATACGCAGTATTTT; CDR3 protein: CASSLGLADTDTQYF
D gene: TRBD2; V gene: TRBV27; J gene: TRBJ2-3; clone size: few; CDR3 DNA: TGTGCCAGCAGTTTATACAGCGGGGGGGGCACAGATACGCAGTATTTT; CDR3 protein: CASSLYSGGGTDTQYF
D gene: -; V gene: TRBV28; J gene: TRBJ2-2; clone size: -; CDR3 DNA: TGTGCCACCGGGGGAGCTCCCACCGGGGAGCTGTTTTTT; CDR3 protein: CATGGAPTGELFF
D gene: TRBD2; V gene: TRBV10-3; J gene: TRBJ2-2; clone size: -; CDR3 DNA: TGTGCCATCAGTGCGAGGACTAGCGGCACCGGGGAGCTGTTTTTT; CDR3 protein: CAISARTSGTGELFF
D gene: -; V gene: TRBV24-1; J gene: TRBJ2-3; clone size: -; CDR3 DNA: TGTGCCACCAGTGATCCTGTATCGGATACGCAGTATTTT; CDR3 protein: CATSDPVSDTQYF
D gene: -; V gene: TRBV29-1; J gene: TRBJ2-7; clone size: once; CDR3 DNA: TGCAGCGTTAAGTTCAGGAAAACCTACGAGCAGTACTTC; CDR3 protein: CSVKFRKTYEQYF
D gene: TRBD1; V gene: TRBV28; J gene: TRBJ1-5; clone size: -; CDR3 DNA: TGTGCCAGCAGAAGGGACGGGACAGAGGGCAATCAGCCCCAGCATTTT; CDR3 protein: CASRRDGTEGNQPQHF
D gene: -; V gene: TRBV19; J gene: TRBJ2-3; clone size: once; CDR3 DNA: TGTGCCAGTAGTATAGTAATCTTAGATACGCAGTATTTT; CDR3 protein: CASSIVILDTQYF
D gene: -; V gene: TRBV7-8; J gene: TRBJ1-2; clone size: -; CDR3 DNA: TGTGCCAGCAGCTTAGCTATACAGGGCTGGAAGAACTATGGCTACACCTTC; CDR3 protein: CASSLAIQGWKNYGYTF
D gene: -; V gene: TRBV6-2/TRBV6-3; J gene: TRBJ2-1; clone size: -; CDR3 DNA: TGTGCCAGCAGTTACTGGGGGGCCGCAGTTGAGCAGTTCTTC; CDR3 protein: CASSYWGAAVEQFF
D gene: -; V gene: TRBV14; J gene: TRBJ1-5; clone size: -; CDR3 DNA: TGTGCCAGCAGCCAATCAGGGGTCAATCAGCCCCAGCATTTT; CDR3 protein: CASSQSGVNQPQHF
D gene: TRBD1; V gene: TRBV14; J gene: TRBJ1-2; clone size: -; CDR3 DNA: TGTGCCAGCAGCCAAGGGACAGGCTTCGGCTACACCTTC; CDR3 protein: CASSQGTGFGYTF
D gene: -; V gene: TRBV27; J gene: TRBJ2-1; clone size: -; CDR3 DNA: TGTGCCAGCTCTCTGGGGGGACACCCTTACAATGAGCAGTTCTTC; CDR3 protein: CASSLGGHPYNEQFF
D gene: TRBD1; V gene: TRBV25-1; J gene: TRBJ2-7; clone size: -; CDR3 DNA: TGTGCCAGCAGGGGACAGGGGCCCTACGAGCAGTACTTC; CDR3 protein: CASRGQGPYEQYF
D gene: -; V gene: TRBV19; J gene: TRBJ1-1; clone size: -; CDR3 DNA: TGTGCCAGTTCAGGGGCTGAAGCTTTCTTT; CDR3 protein: CASSGAEAFF
D gene: -; V gene: TRBV5-5; J gene: TRBJ2-2; clone size: -; CDR3 DNA: TGTGCCAGCAGCTTGGGTGGCAGGGCGGCCGGGGAGCTGTTTTTT; CDR3 protein: CASSLGGRAAGELFF
D gene: -; V gene: TRBV5-1; J gene: TRBJ2-5; clone size: once; CDR3 DNA: TGCGCCAGCAGCTTGACAGAGGACCTGATAGAGACCCAGTACTTC; CDR3 protein: CASSLTEDLIETQYF
D gene: -; V gene: TRBV28; J gene: TRBJ2-7; clone size: -; CDR3 DNA: TGTGCCAGCAGTCCAGGCCCCGGTCTTACCTACGAGCAGTACTTC; CDR3 protein: CASSPGPGLTYEQYF
D gene: -; V gene: TRBV29-1; J gene: TRBJ2-2; clone size: -; CDR3 DNA: TGCAGCGTTGCCCCCAGGGTCGGAGTCGGGGAGCTGTTTTTT; CDR3 protein: CSVAPRVGVGELFF
D gene: TRBD2; V gene: TRBV2; J gene: TRBJ2-1; clone size: -; CDR3 DNA: TGTGCCAGCAGTTTAGCGGGGGCCTACAATGAGCAGTTCTTC; CDR3 protein: CASSLAGAYNEQFF
D gene: TRBD1; V gene: TRBV7-3; J gene: TRBJ1-6; clone size: -; CDR3 DNA: TGTGCCAGCAGCCTTCAGGGGGCGAATTCACCCCTCCACTTT; CDR3 protein: CASSLQGANSPLHF
D gene: TRBD1; V gene: TRBV19; J gene: TRBJ1-2; clone size: -; CDR3 DNA: TGTGCCAGTAGGACCCCAGGGGGCACGGAGGAGTTCTATGGCTACACCTTC; CDR3 protein: CASRTPGGTEEFYGYTF
D gene: -; V gene: TRBV4-1; J gene: TRBJ1-2; clone size: -; CDR3 DNA: TGCGCCAGCAGCCAAGAAGGAGCGGGCAAGTATGGCTACACCTTC; CDR3 protein: CASSQEGAGKYGYTF
D gene: -; V gene: TRBV28; J gene: TRBJ2-1; clone size: -; CDR3 DNA: TGTGCCAGCAGTTTAGGGTACAATGAGCAGTTCTTC; CDR3 protein: CASSLGYNEQFF
D gene: -; V gene: TRBV9; J gene: TRBJ2-1; clone size: -; CDR3 DNA: TGTGCCAGCAGCGTAGCCTTTTGGAATGAGCAGTTCTTC; CDR3 protein: CASSVAFWNEQFF
D gene: TRBD1; V gene: TRBV4-3; J gene: TRBJ1-2; clone size: -; CDR3 DNA: TGCGCCAGCCGTCCCGGGACAGGGGGCACCGGTGGCTACACCTTC; CDR3 protein: CASRPGTGGTGGYTF
D gene: -; V gene: TRBV5-5; J gene: TRBJ2-1; clone size: -; CDR3 DNA: TGTGCCAGCAGCGTTCACAGTGAGCAGTTCTTC; CDR3 protein: CASSVHSEQFF